Each of the 16 T cell receptor beta chains below was sequenced from the same sample in a study of blood T cell repertoires in COVID-19. Clones were sequenced by immunoSEQ multiplex PCR, and TCRdb holds only the in-frame ones, with some missing. The data show approximately 49,000 clones, roughly 88% seen once. The sample comprised peripheral blood. All receptors derive from a man between 50 and 59 years old with active COVID-19.

The rearrangement joins TRBV4-2 to TRBJ1-2; D ambiguous. The CDR3 is 12 amino acids. The germline gives CDR1 LGHNA, CDR2 YNFKEQ. The germline V and J ends were trimmed by 3 bases and 7 bases, with 9 bases remaining between them. The CDR3 coding sequence is TGTGCCAGCAGCCAGACCAGAGGTGGCTACACCTTC. Translating it yields CASSQTRGGYTF.

The genes are TRBV11-3 and TRBJ2-7, with D maybe TRBD1 (7 bases). The CDR3 totals 19 residues. Trimming cost V 1 base and J 7 bases, with 29 bases left between them. Germline-derived CDR1 and CDR2 are SGHNT and YENEEA. CDR3 bases: TGTGCCAGCAGCTTAGGGGGGGAGAGGGGGCACCCCAGGATACGGGAGCAGTACGTC. It is translated as CASSLGGERGHPRIREQYV.

This clone occurred once. The rearrangement links TRBV5-1 to TRBJ2-7; a weak D match, TRBD1 (6 bases). V was shortened by 0 bases and J by 2 bases, with 12 bases between the two germline ends. The CDR3 totals 15 residues. Germline CDR1 and CDR2: SGHRS and YFSETQ. CDR3 sequence: CASSLEGESTYEQYF. CDR3 bases: TGCGCCAGCAGCTTGGAGGGGGAGTCCACCTACGAGCAGTACTTC.

The rearrangement joins TRBV5-6 to TRBJ1-2; D call uncertain. This CDR3 spans 12 amino acids. Per the germline V gene, CDR1 is SGHDT and CDR2 is YYEEEE. Trimming cost V 2 bases and J 4 bases, with 6 bases left between them. The CDR3, as DNA: TGTGCCAGCAGCTTTGGTAGCTATGGCTACACCTTC. Protein sequence: CASSFGSYGYTF.

This sequence joins TRBV6-5 and TRBJ1-2; D might be TRBD1 (5 bases). The germline CDR1 and CDR2 sequences are MNHEY and SVGAGI. This CDR3 region has 15 residues. Trimming pared 1 base from V and 6 bases from J, leaving 15 bases between. The CDR3 DNA reads TGTGCCAGCAGTTACTTCGGGGGTCCCGTGGATGGCTACACCTTC. This gives the protein CASSYFGGPVDGYTF.

The chain carries TRBV19 and TRBJ1-2; D remains ambiguous. V was cut by 1 base and J by 4 bases, with 19 bases left in between. CDR1 and CDR2 from the germline V gene are LNHDA and SQIVND (reference sequence). The CDR3 extends over 17 amino acids. The CDR3 nucleotides are TGTGCCAGTAGTATAGTGGGCAGCCCTGGAGGTTCCTATGGCTACACCTTC. Protein sequence: CASSIVGSPGGSYGYTF.

The chain uses TRBV12-3 or TRBV12-4 and TRBJ2-7, with a possible D match to TRBD2 (5 bases). Deletions cut 7 bases from V and 2 bases from J, with 9 bases between. The CDR3 totals 12 residues. The CDR3 sequence: CASNTGTYEQYF. The CDR3 nucleotides read TGTGCCAGCAACACCGGGACCTACGAGCAGTACTTC.

A few counts support this clone. This chain uses TRBV5-5 with TRBJ2-2; tentative D call: TRBD2 (6 bases). Germline lookup yields CDR1 SGHKS and CDR2 YYEKEE (reference sequence). V lost 1 base to trimming and J lost 0 bases, with 10 bases between them. This CDR3 has 16 amino acids. The CDR3 spells CASSLTGGANTGELFF. The CDR3 coding sequence is TGTGCCAGCAGCTTGACGGGCGGGGCGAACACCGGGGAGCTGTTTTTT.

This clone showed up just a few times. The genes are TRBV2 and TRBJ2-6; 7 nucleotides align to TRBD1. The J segment lost 2 bases and the V segment lost 7 bases, leaving 8 bases of the junction unmatched. Germline V gene sequence: CDR1 SNHLY, CDR2 FYNNEI. This CDR3 comprises 16 residues. In DNA, the CDR3 is TGTGCCAGCACCACAGGGGATCTCCCTGGGGCCAACGTCCTGACTTTC. The encoded protein is CASTTGDLPGANVLTF.

CDR3 sequence reads: CAISGVDRGLEQYF. Written as DNA, the CDR3 is TGTGCCATCAGTGGGGTGGACAGGGGGCTGGAGCAGTACTTC. The chain employs TRBV10-3 and TRBJ2-7; 11 bases fit TRBD1. Germline trimming cut 4 bases from V and 7 bases from J; bases unmatched to any gene: 6. Germline V gene data show CDR1 as ENHRY and CDR2 as SYGVKD. The CDR3 has 14 residues.

In the case of this clone: At one boundary the junction diverges from the germline segment, which might be a read error. The V and J genes are TRBV29-1 and TRBJ1-2; TRBD1 might be the D (6 bases). Germline values: CDR1 SQVTM, CDR2 ANQGSEA. The CDR3 runs 11 residues. This CDR3 is CSVEATGIRKF. CDR3 in DNA: TGCAGCGTTGAAGCCACAGGGATAAGGAAGTTC. The full variable domain, with the rest looked up from reference TRBV29-1 and TRBJ1-2, is SAVISQKPSRDICQRGTSLTIQCQVDSQVTMMFWYRQQPGQSLTLIATANQGSEATYESGFVIDKFPISRPNLTFSTLTVSNMSPEDSSIYLCSVEATGIRKFGSGTRLTVV.

The CDR3 DNA reads as TGCAGCGTTGACAGGGGCGACTATGGCTACACCTTC. Protein sequence: CSVDRGDYGYTF. The chain links TRBV29-1 to TRBJ1-2; D is possibly TRBD1 (6 bases). There are 12 residues in the CDR3. Looked up from germline, CDR1 is SQVTM and CDR2 is ANQGSEA. Deletions cut 3 bases from V and 3 bases from J, with 8 bases between.

This sequence joins TRBV19 and TRBJ1-1, with 7 nucleotides matching TRBD1. Germline CDR1 and CDR2: LNHDA and SQIVND (reference sequence). Trimming cost V 5 bases and J 0 bases; bases outside gene matches: 6. This CDR3 comprises 15 residues. The chain's CDR3 is CASSPWDSLNTEAFF. The CDR3 nucleotides are TGTGCCAGTAGTCCGTGGGACAGCCTGAACACTGAAGCTTTCTTT. The full variable domain, rest sourced from reference TRBV19 and TRBJ1-1, is DGGITQSPKYLFRKEGQNVTLSCEQNLNHDAMYWYRQDPGQGLRLIYYSQIVNDFQKGDIAEGYSVSREKKESFPLTVTSAQKNPTAFYLCASSPWDSLNTEAFFGQGTRLTVV.

The J gene is TRBJ2-5, the V gene TRBV9; D is unclear. This CDR3 has 12 amino acids. The germline V gene encodes CDR1 SGDLS and CDR2 YYNGEE. The V end lost 4 bases, the J end lost 0 bases, and 4 bases lay between the germline ends. The chain's CDR3 is CASSPDQETQYF. CDR3 nucleotide sequence: TGTGCCAGCAGCCCCGACCAAGAGACCCAGTACTTC.

The V gene is TRBV3-1 (or the pseudogene TRBV3-2), the J gene TRBJ1-1, with D unclear. From germline, CDR1 is LGHDT and CDR2 YNNKEL (reference sequence). This CDR3 contains 13 residues. V was trimmed by 4 bases and J by 10 bases, leaving 16 bases between them. In nucleotides, the CDR3 is TGTGCCAGCAGCCCCCCCGCGGCGAGAGGAGCTTTCTTT. Translating it yields CASSPPAARGAFF.

The chain uses TRBV11-2 and TRBJ2-2; no clear D gene. Germline V gene data show CDR1 as SGHAT and CDR2 as FQNNGV. This CDR3 region has 14 residues. With 1 base removed from V and 5 bases from J, the gap between germline ends came to 8 bases. The CDR3 DNA follows: TGTGCCAGCAGCTTAGCTCTAGTTACCGGGGAGCTGTTTTTT. It yields the protein CASSLALVTGELFF.